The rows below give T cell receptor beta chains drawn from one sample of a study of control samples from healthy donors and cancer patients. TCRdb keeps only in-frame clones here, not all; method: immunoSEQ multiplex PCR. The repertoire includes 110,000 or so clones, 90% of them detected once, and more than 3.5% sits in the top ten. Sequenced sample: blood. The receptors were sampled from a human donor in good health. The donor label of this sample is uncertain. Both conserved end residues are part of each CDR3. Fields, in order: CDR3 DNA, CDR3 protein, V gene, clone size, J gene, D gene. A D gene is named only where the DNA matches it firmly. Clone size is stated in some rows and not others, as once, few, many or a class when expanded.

cdr3_nt: TGTGCCAGCACCCCCGGGCAAGGAGATCAAGGCTACACCTTC
cdr3_aa: CASTPGQGDQGYTF
v_call: TRBV5-5
clone_size: NA
j_call: TRBJ1-2
d_call: NA

cdr3_nt: TGTGCCAGTAGTCGGGTCAGCACAGATACGCAGTATTTT
cdr3_aa: CASSRVSTDTQYF
v_call: TRBV19
clone_size: NA
j_call: TRBJ2-3
d_call: NA

cdr3_nt: TGCGCCAGCAGCTTGGGGCAGAGTGTGGCTGAAGCTTTCTTT
cdr3_aa: CASSLGQSVAEAFF
v_call: TRBV5-1
clone_size: NA
j_call: TRBJ1-1
d_call: NA

cdr3_nt: TGTGCCAGCAGCCGCGGGGGAAGAGAGACCCAGTACTTC
cdr3_aa: CASSRGGRETQYF
v_call: TRBV7-6
clone_size: NA
j_call: TRBJ2-5
d_call: TRBD2

cdr3_nt: TGCGCCAGCAGCTTGGCCCCACAGTCTGACTACGAGCAGTACTTC
cdr3_aa: CASSLAPQSDYEQYF
v_call: TRBV5-1
clone_size: NA
j_call: TRBJ2-7
d_call: NA

cdr3_nt: TGCAGCGTTGAATGGGTAGCCGCGGACTATGGCTACACCTTC
cdr3_aa: CSVEWVAADYGYTF
v_call: TRBV29-1
clone_size: NA
j_call: TRBJ1-2
d_call: NA

cdr3_nt: TGCGCCAGCAGCCTACAACCGGGACAGCCAAAGAGCTCCTATAATTCACCCCTCCACTTT
cdr3_aa: CASSLQPGQPKSSYNSPLHF
v_call: TRBV5-1
clone_size: NA
j_call: TRBJ1-6
d_call: TRBD1

cdr3_nt: TGTGCCAGCAGTTTACTGCAGGGTGGCGAGACCCAGTACTTC
cdr3_aa: CASSLLQGGETQYF
v_call: TRBV6-2/TRBV6-3
clone_size: NA
j_call: TRBJ2-5
d_call: NA

cdr3_nt: TGTGCCAGCTTAAACCGGGACAGGGGGACCGGGGAGCTGTTTTTT
cdr3_aa: CASLNRDRGTGELFF
v_call: TRBV19
clone_size: NA
j_call: TRBJ2-2
d_call: TRBD1

cdr3_nt: TGTGCCAGCAGTTTACCGACAGGGTTCGGTAGCTACGAGCAGTACTTC
cdr3_aa: CASSLPTGFGSYEQYF
v_call: TRBV28
clone_size: once
j_call: TRBJ2-7
d_call: TRBD1

cdr3_nt: TGTGCCAGCAGCTTAGATCGGAGGGGCACTGAAGCTTTCTTT
cdr3_aa: CASSLDRRGTEAFF
v_call: TRBV11-2
clone_size: NA
j_call: TRBJ1-1
d_call: NA

cdr3_nt: TGTGCCTACTTGGGGTTGGCTGGGGCCAACGTCCTGACTTTC
cdr3_aa: CAYLGLAGANVLTF
v_call: TRBV27
clone_size: NA
j_call: TRBJ2-6
d_call: NA

cdr3_nt: TGCGCCAGCAGCTTTGGGAGCGGGGGGCCAAGTACAGATACGCAGTATTTT
cdr3_aa: CASSFGSGGPSTDTQYF
v_call: TRBV5-1
clone_size: few
j_call: TRBJ2-3
d_call: TRBD2

cdr3_nt: TGTGCCACTAGCGGGGTATACAATGAGCAGTTCTTC
cdr3_aa: CATSGVYNEQFF
v_call: TRBV19
clone_size: NA
j_call: TRBJ2-1
d_call: TRBD2

cdr3_nt: TGTGCCAGCAGCGGAGGGTCCTCCTACGAGCAGTACTTC
cdr3_aa: CASSGGSSYEQYF
v_call: TRBV2
clone_size: NA
j_call: TRBJ2-7
d_call: NA

cdr3_nt: TGTGCCAGCAGCCAAGATCAGGCAGGGCAGGCCTATGGCTACACCTTC
cdr3_aa: CASSQDQAGQAYGYTF
v_call: TRBV3-1/TRBV3-2
clone_size: NA
j_call: TRBJ1-2
d_call: NA

cdr3_nt: TGTGCCAGCAGTTTATCCGCCACCGGGACGTCGAACACTGAAGCTTTCTTT
cdr3_aa: CASSLSATGTSNTEAFF
v_call: TRBV27
clone_size: few
j_call: TRBJ1-1
d_call: NA

cdr3_nt: TGTGCCAGCAGCCGCAACACTATTTCCTACAATGAGCAGTTCTTC
cdr3_aa: CASSRNTISYNEQFF
v_call: TRBV7-8
clone_size: once
j_call: TRBJ2-1
d_call: NA

cdr3_nt: TGTGCCGCGCGAAAGGACGGCTCCTACGAGCAGTACTTC
cdr3_aa: CAARKDGSYEQYF
v_call: TRBV6-5
clone_size: NA
j_call: TRBJ2-7
d_call: NA

cdr3_nt: TGTGCCAGCTCACTACAAGACAAACGGAACACTGAAGCTTTCTTT
cdr3_aa: CASSLQDKRNTEAFF
v_call: TRBV18
clone_size: NA
j_call: TRBJ1-1
d_call: NA

cdr3_nt: TGTGCCAGCAGCTTAATGGGCTTCCTTGACACTGAAGCTTTCTTT
cdr3_aa: CASSLMGFLDTEAFF
v_call: TRBV7-9
clone_size: NA
j_call: TRBJ1-1
d_call: NA

cdr3_nt: TGTGCCAGCAGTTACTCCTCAGGGTTAAGCACAGATACGCAGTATTTT
cdr3_aa: CASSYSSGLSTDTQYF
v_call: TRBV6-6
clone_size: NA
j_call: TRBJ2-3
d_call: NA

cdr3_nt: TGTGCCAGCACGGGTACAGTCGCTGAAGCTTTCTTT
cdr3_aa: CASTGTVAEAFF
v_call: TRBV2
clone_size: NA
j_call: TRBJ1-1
d_call: NA

cdr3_nt: TGTGCCAGCACCTTGTCAGGGAGCGAGCAGTACTTC
cdr3_aa: CASTLSGSEQYF
v_call: TRBV12-3/TRBV12-4
clone_size: NA
j_call: TRBJ2-7
d_call: NA

cdr3_nt: TGTGCCAGCAGTTTAGGAGGGTATGCTAGCGGGGGACCCTACAATGAGCAGTTCTTC
cdr3_aa: CASSLGGYASGGPYNEQFF
v_call: TRBV28
clone_size: NA
j_call: TRBJ2-1
d_call: TRBD2

cdr3_nt: TGTGCCAGCAGGGAACTACAGGGGCCCCCGTACAATGAGCAGTTCTTC
cdr3_aa: CASRELQGPPYNEQFF
v_call: TRBV9
clone_size: few
j_call: TRBJ2-1
d_call: TRBD1

cdr3_nt: TGTGCCAGCAGCTTGTCCGCAGGGGCAGGGACAGATACGCAGTATTTT
cdr3_aa: CASSLSAGAGTDTQYF
v_call: TRBV5-5
clone_size: NA
j_call: TRBJ2-3
d_call: NA

cdr3_nt: TGTGCCAGCAGCAAAGGACAGGGCAATCAGCCCCAGCATTTT
cdr3_aa: CASSKGQGNQPQHF
v_call: TRBV21-1
clone_size: NA
j_call: TRBJ1-5
d_call: NA

cdr3_nt: TGTGCCAGCAAGCGCCTAGCGACCGGGGAGCTGTTTTTT
cdr3_aa: CASKRLATGELFF
v_call: TRBV2
clone_size: NA
j_call: TRBJ2-2
d_call: NA

cdr3_nt: TGTGCCAGCAGCTCCCGACCTGACCGATACTATGGCTACACCTTC
cdr3_aa: CASSSRPDRYYGYTF
v_call: TRBV3-1/TRBV3-2
clone_size: NA
j_call: TRBJ1-2
d_call: NA

cdr3_nt: TGTGCCAGCAGCCAAGTGGGGCAAACTAACTATGGCTACACCTTC
cdr3_aa: CASSQVGQTNYGYTF
v_call: TRBV14
clone_size: NA
j_call: TRBJ1-2
d_call: NA

cdr3_nt: TGTGCCAGCTTCGACCCCTTATACAATGAGCAGTTCTTC
cdr3_aa: CASFDPLYNEQFF
v_call: TRBV7-2
clone_size: NA
j_call: TRBJ2-1
d_call: NA

cdr3_nt: TGTGCCAGTTCATTCGGGGGCTCTGGAAACACCATATATTTT
cdr3_aa: CASSFGGSGNTIYF
v_call: TRBV19
clone_size: NA
j_call: TRBJ1-3
d_call: NA

cdr3_nt: TGTGCCAGCAGTAACCCTGTCCGCACCGGGGAGCTGTTTTTT
cdr3_aa: CASSNPVRTGELFF
v_call: TRBV2
clone_size: few
j_call: TRBJ2-2
d_call: NA

cdr3_nt: TGTGCCAGCTCACCAGACCGGGGAGAAGAAAAACTGTTTTTT
cdr3_aa: CASSPDRGEEKLFF
v_call: TRBV18
clone_size: NA
j_call: TRBJ1-4
d_call: NA

cdr3_nt: TGCGCCAGCAGTGAGAACCTTCGACCCCAAGAGACCCAGTACTTC
cdr3_aa: CASSENLRPQETQYF
v_call: TRBV10-1
clone_size: few
j_call: TRBJ2-5
d_call: NA

cdr3_nt: TGTGCCAGCAGCTTGCGGATCAGGGATTCCACACACGGGAATGAAAAACTGTTTTTT
cdr3_aa: CASSLRIRDSTHGNEKLFF
v_call: TRBV7-8
clone_size: NA
j_call: TRBJ1-4
d_call: NA